This TCR beta chain was retrieved from a study of T cell responses to AZD1222 COVID-19 vaccine. Looked up from germline, CDR1 is LNHDA and CDR2 is SQIVND (reference sequence). The CDR3 is 14 residues long. The ends were cut back, 3 bases at V and 5 bases at J, with 13 bases in the middle. Profiled with immunoSEQ multiplex PCR; TCRdb holds only in-frame clones, not every one. The sample holds 120,000 or so clones; roughly 85% are singletons and the top ten take about 1.5%. Remarks on this clone: Its specificity is unknown.

Whole-study results and caveats: In a largely white British group with more females than males, clonal diversity was possibly underestimated. Spike-wide coverage was observed for vaccine-associated CD4 TCRs, with dominant responses at 160-218 and 743-854.

V usage is TRBV19 and J usage is TRBJ2-5; D is possibly TRBD1 (5 bases). Sequencing used peripheral blood, obtained on day 0 of AZD1222 vaccination. The TCR comes from an adult in good health. The DNA for the CDR3 is TGTGCCAGTAGTATTAACCTAGGGGCGGAGACCCAGTACTTC. Translation gives CASSINLGAETQYF.